This record covers a single T cell receptor beta chain. In the authors' workflow: Estimation of nucleated cell counts relied on the amplification of reference gene primers. Sequencing was performed with immunoSEQ multiplex PCR; in TCRdb, only in-frame clones are kept and a portion is missing. V and J calls and clone size come straight from that table; D and trimming were deduced from the DNA. The sample contains about 100,000 clones, 80% to 90% of which appear only once. This sample is drawn from a study of blood T cell repertoires in COVID-19. Study details: COVID-19 samples from acute and convalescent phases originated in the United States, Italy and Spain. In each case, the material was cDNA or gDNA derived from T cells, B-cell-depleted T cells, or PBMCs.

The CDR3 has 16 residues. The receptor was derived from a man between 50 and 59 years old with acute or convalescent COVID-19. Sequenced material: peripheral blood. This chain links TRBV21-1 with TRBJ2-5; the table assigns TRBD1, which was not confirmed against the DNA. TRBV21-1 is designated a pseudogene. In DNA, the CDR3 is TGTGCCAGCTCCCCAAGGGCAGGGGAGTACCAAGAGACCCAGTACTTC. It translates to CASSPRAGEYQETQYF.